One sample yielded the 14 T cell receptor beta chains listed below, sequenced in a study of control samples from healthy donors and cancer patients. TCRdb keeps only in-frame clones here, not all; method: immunoSEQ multiplex PCR. The sample lists more than 35,000 clones; about 95% were seen once. Material: blood. The source of these receptors is a man aged 55 to 70 in good health.

The V and J genes are TRBV24-1 and TRBJ2-1; 9 nucleotides line up with TRBD1. Trimming took 4 bases from V and 12 from J; bases not matched to a gene: 12. CDR1 and CDR2 from the germline V gene are KGHDR and SFDVKD. CDR3 length: 15 amino acids. As DNA, the CDR3 is TGTGCCACCAGTGAGTATAGGACAGGGGATGTTGTGCAGTTCTTC. This translates into CATSEYRTGDVVQFF.

The V and J genes are TRBV27 and TRBJ2-1; tentatively, D is TRBD1 (7 bases). Trimming removed 3 bases at V and 9 bases at J, with 15 bases between. CDR1 MNHEY and CDR2 SMNVEV come from the germline V gene (reference sequence). This CDR3 contains 14 residues. CDR3 protein: CASSFSAGGTEQFF. The CDR3 DNA reads as TGTGCCAGCAGTTTTTCGGCAGGGGGGACTGAGCAGTTCTTC.

The V call is TRBV6-5, the J call TRBJ1-1, with a weak D call TRBD1 (6 bases). The germline gives CDR1 MNHEY, CDR2 SVGAGI. CDR3 length equals 15 residues. The V end lost 6 bases, the J end lost 4 bases, and 18 bases lay between the germline ends. CDR3 DNA sequence: TGTGCCAGCAGCCTCAGCGGGCGGGGGCCCACTGAAGCTTTCTTT. Its protein product is CASSLSGRGPTEAFF.

V usage is TRBV10-3 and J usage is TRBJ2-7, with 13 bases identical to TRBD2. V was clipped by 3 bases and J by 4 bases; unmatched bases: 12. Germline CDR1 is ENHRY and CDR2 is SYGVKD. The CDR3 consists of 18 residues. For the CDR3, the DNA is TGTGCCATCAGTGACCTGACACCCGGGACTAGCGGGACATACGAGCAGTACTTC. It translates to CAISDLTPGTSGTYEQYF.

This chain uses TRBV2 with TRBJ2-2, with D hard to call. CDR3 length: 15 residues. Germline V gene lookup returns CDR1 SNHLY and CDR2 FYNNEI. Trimming stripped 2 bases from V and 0 bases from J, with 7 bases between. The CDR3 coding sequence is TGTGCCAGCAGTGAAACCGCCGCGAACACCGGGGAGCTGTTTTTT. As protein: CASSETAANTGELFF. Full variable domain (outside the CDR3, taken from reference TRBV2 and TRBJ2-2): EPEVTQTPSHQVTQMGQEVILRCVPISNHLYFYWYRQILGQKVEFLVSFYNNEISEKSEIFDDQFSVERPDGSNFTLKIRSTKLEDSAMYFCASSETAANTGELFFGEGSRLTVL.

This rearrangement joins TRBV2 to TRBJ2-5; 7 nucleotides align to TRBD2. The V segment lost 5 bases and the J segment 4 bases; nucleotides outside the gene matches: 7. This CDR3 has 14 residues. The V gene's germline CDR1 is SNHLY and CDR2 FYNNEI. CDR3 protein: CASSLEASGETQYF. The DNA for the CDR3 is TGTGCCAGCAGTCTCGAGGCTAGCGGAGAGACCCAGTACTTC.

The chain has TRBV9 and TRBJ2-2, with unresolved D. V was clipped by 0 bases and J by 6 bases, with 15 bases between them. CDR3 length: 16 amino acids. The germline CDR1 and CDR2 sequences are SGDLS and YYNGEE. CDR3 nucleotide sequence: TGTGCCAGCAGCGTAGATATCGGCCGCCGGGCCGGGGAGCTGTTTTTT. Residues: CASSVDIGRRAGELFF.

This clone was seen a few times. This chain links TRBV19 with TRBJ2-3, with 7 bases matching TRBD2. The CDR3 runs to 14 residues. After removal of 6 bases from V and 0 bases from J, the junction contained 3 bases not matched to a gene. Germline lookup yields CDR1 LNHDA and CDR2 SQIVND (reference sequence). The CDR3: CASRVSGSTDTQYF. CDR3 nucleotide sequence: TGTGCCAGTAGAGTTAGCGGGAGCACAGATACGCAGTATTTT.

J is TRBJ2-6 and V is TRBV27, with D hard to call. This CDR3 comprises 16 residues. Germline V lookup: CDR1 MNHEY, CDR2 SMNVEV (reference sequence). Trimming removed 1 base from V and 4 bases from J, with 11 bases in between. The CDR3 sequence: CASSLFWAGGANVLTF. The DNA of the CDR3 is TGTGCCAGCAGTTTATTTTGGGCCGGCGGGGCCAACGTCCTGACTTTC.

V is TRBV7-2 and J is TRBJ1-5; D remains ambiguous. The CDR3 is 13 residues long. Germline CDR1 is SGHTA and CDR2 is FQGNSA. V gave up 6 bases and J gave up 4 bases, with 10 bases separating them. CDR3 residues: CASRPGLNQPQHF. CDR3 nucleotides: TGTGCCAGCAGACCAGGACTGAATCAGCCCCAGCATTTT.

The table lists this clone with a count of one. V is TRBV7-9 and J is TRBJ1-1; no firm D call. V was clipped by 2 bases and J by 0 bases, with 4 bases between them. The CDR3 sequence is 13 residues long. CDR1 and CDR2 (germline): SEHNR, FQNEAQ (reference sequence). This CDR3 is CASSLSLNTEAFF. The CDR3 DNA sequence: TGTGCCAGCAGCTTAAGTCTGAACACTGAAGCTTTCTTT.

The CDR3 loop reads CASSAEGTGDTEAFF. The CDR3 nucleotides read TGTGCCAGCAGCGCAGAAGGGACAGGGGACACTGAAGCTTTCTTT. The V gene is TRBV9, the J gene TRBJ1-1, with 10 bases lining up with TRBD1. There are 15 residues in the CDR3. V gave up 3 bases and J gave up 3 bases; unmatched junction bases: 5. Germline loops: CDR1 SGDLS, CDR2 YYNGEE. Complete variable domain (other parts from reference TRBV9 and TRBJ1-1): DSGVTQTPKHLITATGQRVTLRCSPRSGDLSVYWYQQSLDQGLQFLIQYYNGEERAKGNILERFSAQQFPDLHSELNLSSLELGDSALYFCASSAEGTGDTEAFFGQGTRLTVV.

The chain recombines TRBV6-5 with TRBJ2-7; possible D gene TRBD2, 5 bases. Trimming removed 5 bases from V and 6 bases from J, with 17 bases in between. The CDR3 sequence is 14 residues long. Germline-derived CDR1 and CDR2 are MNHEY and SVGAGI. The CDR3 sequence: CASSPTDSSSEQYF. In DNA form, the CDR3 reads TGTGCCAGCAGTCCAACGGACTCCTCGTCCGAGCAGTACTTC.

This chain connects TRBV30 to TRBJ1-1, with D possibly TRBD1 on 5 matching bases. This CDR3 is 13 amino acids long. V was clipped by 2 bases and J by 1 base, with 8 bases between them. CDR1 is GTSNPN and CDR2 is SVGIG in the germline V gene (reference sequence). The CDR3 spells CAWSKGENTEAFF. The CDR3 coding sequence is TGTGCCTGGAGTAAAGGGGAGAACACTGAAGCTTTCTTT.